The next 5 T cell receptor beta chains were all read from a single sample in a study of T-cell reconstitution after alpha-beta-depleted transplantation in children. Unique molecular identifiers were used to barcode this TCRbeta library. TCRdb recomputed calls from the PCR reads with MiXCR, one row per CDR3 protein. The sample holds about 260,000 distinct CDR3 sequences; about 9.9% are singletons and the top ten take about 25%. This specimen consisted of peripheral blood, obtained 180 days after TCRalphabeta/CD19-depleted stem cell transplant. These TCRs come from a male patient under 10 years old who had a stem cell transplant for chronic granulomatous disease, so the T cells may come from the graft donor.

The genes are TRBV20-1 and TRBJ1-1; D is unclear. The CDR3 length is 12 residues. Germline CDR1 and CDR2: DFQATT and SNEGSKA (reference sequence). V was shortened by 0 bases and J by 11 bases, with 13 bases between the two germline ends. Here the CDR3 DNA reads TGCAGTGCTAGAGAGGGAGCAGGTGAGGCTTTCTTT. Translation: CSAREGAGEAFF.

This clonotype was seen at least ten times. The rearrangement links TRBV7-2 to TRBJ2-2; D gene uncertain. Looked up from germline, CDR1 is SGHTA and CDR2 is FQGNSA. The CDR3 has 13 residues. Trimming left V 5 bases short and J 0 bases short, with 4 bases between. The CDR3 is CASSTANTGELFF. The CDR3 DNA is TGTGCCAGCAGCACAGCGAACACCGGGGAGCTGTTTTTT.

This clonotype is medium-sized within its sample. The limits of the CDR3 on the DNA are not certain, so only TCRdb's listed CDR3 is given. CDR3 sequence reads: CASSFGQGTDTQYF. This chain connects TRBV5-5 to TRBJ2-3. Germline V CDR1 and CDR2: SGHKS, YYEKEE (reference sequence). Including both end residues, the CDR3 is 14 amino acids long.

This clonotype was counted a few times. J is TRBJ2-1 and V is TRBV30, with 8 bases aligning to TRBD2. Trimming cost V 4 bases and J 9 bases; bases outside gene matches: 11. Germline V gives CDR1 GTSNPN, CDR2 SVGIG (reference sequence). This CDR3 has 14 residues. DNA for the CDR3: TGTGCCTGGACGTTGGAAGCGGGAGTTGGTGAGCAGTTCTTC. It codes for CAWTLEAGVGEQFF.

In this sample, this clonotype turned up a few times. The CDR3 sequence: CASSLYQRLVFF. The CDR3 DNA reads TGTGCCAGCAGCTTATATCAGCGGCTCGTGTTCTTC. The rearrangement uses TRBV11-2 and TRBJ2-1; the D gene is possibly TRBD2 (5 bases). Germline CDR1 is SGHAT and CDR2 is FQNNGV. Trimming stripped 2 bases from V and 15 bases from J, with 14 bases between. The CDR3 totals 12 residues.